The present entry profiles one T cell receptor (beta chain) with its context. Its antigen is unidentified. These data originate in a study of Ad26.COV2.S vaccination and SARS-CoV-2 variants. As for the study in general: The vaccine Ad26.COV2.S was put into the muscle once, or twice with 56 days between.

Treatment given: approximately 18 received Ad26.COV2.S at low or high dose, single or two shots; a few received placebo; per-sample allocation not given. After the first vaccine or placebo injection, samples were drawn on day 63. Findings of the study overall: Greater spike-specific TCR breadth was seen in vaccine recipients than in placebo recipients.

Repertoires were generated with immunoSEQ multiplex PCR, while TCRdb's copy carries only in-frame clones and drops some. The sample lists more than 350,000 clones, approximately 92% occurring once. The CDR3 covers 15 residues. The source was peripheral blood, collected in a trial of Ad26.COV2.S vaccine versus placebo. This clonotype was obtained from a person between 18 and 59 years old who received the Ad26.COV2.S COVID-19 vaccine or a placebo. The chain recombines TRBV12-2 with TRBJ2-5; TRBD1 is the table's D call and was not checked against the DNA. TRBV12-2 is a documented pseudogene. The CDR3 loop is CASRITGGEQETQYF. CDR3 DNA: TGTGCAAGTCGCATCACAGGGGGAGAGCAAGAGACCCAGTACTTC.